This T cell receptor beta chain was recorded in a study of T-cell memory formation after mild COVID-19. Across the study: Clusters of TCRs were largely donor specific.

Constant-segment primers served in 5'RACE that generated TCR alpha and TCR beta cDNA libraries bearing sample barcodes and UMIs. From the 5' RACE reads, TCRdb called clonotypes with MiXCR, one entry per CDR3 protein. The repertoire holds 300,000 to 400,000 distinct CDR3 sequences, approximately 15% seen once, with roughly a fifth in the top ten. The CDR3 covers 15 residues. Germline V gene sequence: CDR1 SGHAT, CDR2 FQNNGV. V lost 4 bases, J lost 0 bases, and 12 bases lay in between. Whole-study findings and limits: Chiefly within CM and EM were the contracting CD4+ clones; CD8+ ones were within EMRA. Balance between CD4 and CD8 was seen in clones contracting day 15 to 85, and a CD4+ lean was seen in later expanders.

Concerning this clonotype itself: Its specificity is not known.

Sequenced material: PBMCs or a T cell subset sorted from them (not recorded which). The clonotype was recovered from a man in his late teens or twenties who had mild COVID-19 (a few samples of this study predate the infection). Cell type and time point are not known. The chain employs TRBV11-2 and TRBJ1-1; no firm D call. The CDR3 reads CASSSNGMLNTEAFF. CDR3 nucleotides: TGTGCCAGCAGCTCCAACGGGATGTTGAACACTGAAGCTTTCTTT.